This entry is about one T cell receptor (beta chain). Antigen specificity is unknown. The sample comes from a study of cytomegalovirus exposure and HLA in healthy donors. Germline CDR1 SGHRS, CDR2 YFSETQ. Between the trimmed V and J ends, which lost 6 bases and 1 base, there was a span of 9 bases. The CDR3 totals 13 residues. General observations from the study: Reported performance of the classifier showed diagnosis of cytomegalovirus status with high specificity and sensitivity.

Using immunoSEQ multiplex PCR, the repertoire was profiled, and TCRdb retains in-frame clones only, with some absent. Here the sample spans around 150,000 clones, 89% being singletons. Sequenced input: PBMCs. This TCR was sampled from a man in his late teens or twenties in good health and CMV-seropositive. The rearrangement uses TRBV5-1 and TRBJ2-3, with D possibly TRBD1 on 5 matching bases. CDR3 nucleotides: TGCGCCAGCACTGAGACAGGCACAGATACGCAGTATTTT. Protein product: CASTETGTDTQYF.